These T cell receptor beta chains were read from a single sample in a study of T-cell memory formation after mild COVID-19. TCRdb re-derived calls from the 5' RACE reads in MiXCR, one entry per CDR3 protein. The top ten hold approximately 21% of the sample, which has just over 300,000 distinct CDR3 sequences, around 19% seen once. Sequencing was carried out using PBMCs or a T cell subset sorted from them (not recorded which). The source of these receptors is a man aged 18 to 30 who had mild COVID-19 (a few samples of this study predate the infection). Cell type and time point are not known. Each CDR3 is given with its conserved first and last residue. Fields, in order: CDR3 length, D gene, J gene, V gene, clone size, CDR3 DNA, CDR3 protein. D genes are given only for firm matches. A clone size is listed for some rows: how often the clone was seen (once, few, many), or a class if it is expanded.

17 | TRBD1 | TRBJ2-2 | TRBV20-1 | few | TGCAGTGCTAGAGATTGGAGACAGGGCCGAGGACCCGGGGAGCTGTTTTTT | CSARDWRQGRGPGELFF
15 | - | TRBJ2-5 | TRBV7-8 | few | TGTGCCAGCAGCTTATTGGTGTTGGGTCGGGAGACCCAGTACTTC | CASSLLVLGRETQYF
12 | - | TRBJ2-3 | TRBV4-1 | - | TGCGCCAGCAGCCTGGGACCTAATACGCAGTATTTT | CASSLGPNTQYF
19 | - | TRBJ1-3 | TRBV5-1 | few | TGCGCCAGCAGCTTGGGGATCCTGGCAGGCGTTAGCTCTGGAAACACCATATATTTT | CASSLGILAGVSSGNTIYF
15 | TRBD1 | TRBJ2-3 | TRBV5-6 | few | TGTGCCAGCAGCCCCGGACAGGGGATATCAGATACGCAGTATTTT | CASSPGQGISDTQYF
18 | TRBD2 | TRBJ2-5 | TRBV7-2 | few | TGTGCCAGCAGCCACACCCCCCTTGGAGCGGGGGGCAAAGAGACCCAGTACTTC | CASSHTPLGAGGKETQYF
15 | - | TRBJ2-3 | TRBV5-4 | few | TGTGCCAGCAGCTCCTGGGGGACGGAGGAGGATACGCAGTATTTT | CASSSWGTEEDTQYF
16 | - | TRBJ2-5 | TRBV7-6 | - | TGTGCCAGCAGCTCGCCGGTTTACCAGGGAAAAGAGACCCAGTACTTC | CASSSPVYQGKETQYF
14 | - | TRBJ1-1 | TRBV6-5 | - | TGTGCCAGCAGTTACTCGGCTGTGAACACTGAAGCTTTCTTT | CASSYSAVNTEAFF
15 | - | TRBJ1-1 | TRBV4-3 | few | TGCGCCAGCAGCCCAGACACAGGAGGTCTGACTGAAGCTTTCTTT | CASSPDTGGLTEAFF
14 | - | TRBJ2-7 | TRBV9 | - | TGTGCCAGCAGCTTTTCTAGTAGCTCCTACGAGCAGTACTTC | CASSFSSSSYEQYF
13 | - | TRBJ1-6 | TRBV7-2 | few | TGTGCCAGCAGCTTAGGAAGTGGCTCACCCCTCCACTTT | CASSLGSGSPLHF
16 | TRBD1 | TRBJ2-2 | TRBV7-2 | few | TGTGCCAGCAGCCCCAGGGGGACAGGTGGCACCGGGGAGCTGTTTTTT | CASSPRGTGGTGELFF
15 | - | TRBJ1-2 | TRBV5-1 | once | TGCGCCAGCAGCTTGTTGGCAGCCGCTAACTATGGCTACACCTTC | CASSLLAAANYGYTF
12 | - | TRBJ1-3 | TRBV28 | few | TGTGCCAGCAGTTTTCGGGGAAACACCATATATTTT | CASSFRGNTIYF
15 | - | TRBJ2-7 | TRBV4-1 | - | TGCGCCAGCAGCCAAGCTTCTTTCAGCTCCTACGAGCAGTACTTC | CASSQASFSSYEQYF
14 | - | TRBJ2-1 | TRBV20-1 | - | TGCAGTGCTAGAGATCTTGAAGACTACCGGGAGCAGTTCTTC | CSARDLEDYREQFF
15 | TRBD1 | TRBJ2-4 | TRBV7-2 | - | TGTGCCTCCGCCCGACAGGGTCCTACCAAAAACATTCAGTACTTC | CASARQGPTKNIQYF
14 | TRBD2 | TRBJ2-7 | TRBV7-3 | few | TGTGCCAGCAGCTTATCTAGCGGGGGTTACGAGCAGTACTTC | CASSLSSGGYEQYF
14 | - | TRBJ1-1 | TRBV4-1 | few | TGCGCCAGCAGCCCAGCAGAGATGAACACTGAAGCTTTCTTT | CASSPAEMNTEAFF
14 | - | TRBJ1-1 | TRBV2 | few | TGTGCCAGCAGAGGCAGGGAGAGGAACACTGAAGCTTTCTTT | CASRGRERNTEAFF
14 | TRBD1 | TRBJ2-2 | TRBV27 | many | TGTGCCAGCAACCGACAGGGGGAAACCGGGGAGCTGTTTTTT | CASNRQGETGELFF
16 | - | TRBJ1-1 | TRBV9 | - | TGTGCCAGCAGCTACCGGGGGGATCTGGATAGCACTGAAGCTTTCTTT | CASSYRGDLDSTEAFF
14 | TRBD1 | TRBJ2-3 | TRBV7-9 | - | TGTGCCAGCAGCGGACAGGGAGGTGGAGATACGCAGTATTTT | CASSGQGGGDTQYF
17 | - | TRBJ1-1 | TRBV18 | - | TGTGCCAGCTCCCACGGGGAGGGCAGAGGGTCGAACACTGAAGCTTTCTTT | CASSHGEGRGSNTEAFF
15 | TRBD1 | TRBJ2-2 | TRBV18 | - | TGTGCCAGCTCACTCTCCGGGACAGACACCGGGGAGCTGTTTTTT | CASSLSGTDTGELFF
14 | TRBD1 | TRBJ1-1 | TRBV7-2 | - | TGTGCCAGCAGCTTAGGGAACAGGGGACCTGAAGCTTTCTTT | CASSLGNRGPEAFF
16 | TRBD2 | TRBJ2-3 | TRBV5-1 | - | TGCGCCAGCAGCTTCGGGACTAGCGGGGGGACTGATACGCAGTATTTT | CASSFGTSGGTDTQYF
14 | - | TRBJ2-4 | TRBV4-1 | - | TGCGCCAGCAGCCAGAGGGAGGGGGAGGACATTCAGTACTTC | CASSQREGEDIQYF
15 | - | TRBJ1-6 | TRBV5-1 | few | TGCGCCAGCAGCTTGAATCCGGGTGATAATTCACCCCTCCACTTT | CASSLNPGDNSPLHF
15 | TRBD1 | TRBJ1-1 | TRBV5-4 | few | TGTGCCAGCAGCTCCCGGGACAGGGGTCGAACTGAAGCTTTCTTT | CASSSRDRGRTEAFF
14 | - | TRBJ1-1 | TRBV7-9 | - | TGTGCCAGCAGCCCTAATCAGTTGAACACTGAAGCTTTCTTT | CASSPNQLNTEAFF
13 | TRBD1 | TRBJ2-3 | TRBV15 | - | TGTGCCACCAGCAGAGGGACAGGGGATGGGCAGTATTTT | CATSRGTGDGQYF
16 | - | TRBJ2-7 | TRBV25-1 | few | TGTGCCAGCAGTGACGAGAAGGGGGCGGGGTACTACGAGCAGTACTTC | CASSDEKGAGYYEQYF
14 | TRBD2 | TRBJ2-1 | TRBV3-1 | - | TGTGCCAGCAGCCCAGAACTAGCGAGAAATGAGCAGTTCTTC | CASSPELARNEQFF
14 | TRBD1 | TRBJ2-1 | TRBV4-2 | - | TGTGCCAGCAGCCAAGGGGACAGATACAATGAGCAGTTCTTC | CASSQGDRYNEQFF
16 | - | TRBJ2-3 | TRBV7-2 | - | TGTGCCAGCAGGGGATTGGTTTCGCCCCACGGAGGTGGGCAGTATTTT | CASRGLVSPHGGGQYF
11 | - | TRBJ2-1 | TRBV11-2 | many | TGTGCCAGCAGTTCCGGGGGTTATAAGTTCTTC | CASSSGGYKFF
12 | - | TRBJ1-1 | TRBV7-2 | - | TGTGCCAGCATGTTACGGAACACTGAAGCTTTCTTT | CASMLRNTEAFF